This T cell receptor (beta chain) was sequenced for a study of blood T cell repertoires in COVID-19. Study summary: There were acute and convalescent COVID-19 samples, and they came from the United States, Italy and Spain. T cells, B-cell-depleted T cells, or PBMCs supplied cDNA or gDNA.

The germline CDR1 and CDR2 sequences are LGHDT and YNNKEL (reference sequence). The CDR3 covers 18 residues. V shed 1 base, J shed 5 bases, and the junction held 16 bases outside the gene matches. This clone has a count of ten or more. Per the study methods: Nucleated cell number was recorded as an estimate derived from reference gene primer amplification. Sequencing was performed with immunoSEQ multiplex PCR; in TCRdb, only in-frame clones are kept and a portion is missing. That table supplies the V and J calls and clone size; D and trimming were determined from the DNA. The sample carries 150,000 to 160,000 clones, around 79% recorded once.

The TCR comes from an elderly man with acute or convalescent COVID-19. Material for sequencing was peripheral blood. The V gene is TRBV3-1 (or the pseudogene TRBV3-2), the J gene TRBJ1-1, with 7 bases fitting TRBD1. CDR3 DNA: TGTGCCAGCAGCCAAGTCCCCTTCATTACAGGGGACGGGACTGAAGCTTTCTTT. Amino acids: CASSQVPFITGDGTEAFF.